The rows below give T cell receptor beta chains drawn from one sample of a study of shared clonotypes between healthy human individuals. Assay used: immunoSEQ multiplex PCR; TCRdb lists only in-frame clones, some missing. The table lists roughly 2.5 million clones, around nine tenths of them singletons, with roughly 0.13% in the top ten. The sample consisted of naive CD4+ T cells sorted from blood. These receptors were obtained from a man between 18 and 29 years old in good health. The CDR3 runs from the conserved cysteine through the conserved F or W. D genes are given only for firm matches. Size tells how often a clone was seen (once, few, many) or the class of an expanded clone, and some rows leave it out.

TRBJ2-1,-,-,TRBV5-4,TGTGCCAGCAGCTTGATCCCCTACAATGAGCAGTTCTTC,CASSLIPYNEQFF
TRBJ1-2,-,-,TRBV28,TGTGCCAGCACCCCCAGAGGCGGAAAGTATGGCTACACCTTC,CASTPRGGKYGYTF
TRBJ2-7,-,-,TRBV19,TGTGCCAGTAGTTTAGCGCCGAGCTCCTACGAGCAGTACTTC,CASSLAPSSYEQYF
TRBJ2-5,-,-,TRBV7-2,TGTGCCAGCAGCTTAGTCCCTGGGCTAGCACGCGAGACCCAGTACTTC,CASSLVPGLARETQYF
TRBJ2-7,-,once,TRBV19,TGTGCCAGTAGTTTCCGGGACACCGAGCAGTACTTC,CASSFRDTEQYF
TRBJ2-1,TRBD1,-,TRBV2,TGTGCCAGCAGGTGGGACAGGCAGAATTTCGATTACAATGAGCAGTTCTTC,CASRWDRQNFDYNEQFF
TRBJ2-4,-,-,TRBV6-5,TGTGCCAGCAGACCATTAGCCAAAAACATTCAGTACTTC,CASRPLAKNIQYF
TRBJ2-5,-,-,TRBV5-1,TGCGCCAGCAGCTCACAAACAGGACAGCCCCAAGAGACCCAGTACTTC,CASSSQTGQPQETQYF
TRBJ2-1,TRBD2,-,TRBV9,TGTGCCAGCAGCGTCGATAGCGGGACGGGTGAGCAGTTCTTC,CASSVDSGTGEQFF
TRBJ1-1,-,-,TRBV18,TGTGCCAGCTCACCACCGGGAGGGGGTGGCACTGAAGCTTTCTTT,CASSPPGGGGTEAFF